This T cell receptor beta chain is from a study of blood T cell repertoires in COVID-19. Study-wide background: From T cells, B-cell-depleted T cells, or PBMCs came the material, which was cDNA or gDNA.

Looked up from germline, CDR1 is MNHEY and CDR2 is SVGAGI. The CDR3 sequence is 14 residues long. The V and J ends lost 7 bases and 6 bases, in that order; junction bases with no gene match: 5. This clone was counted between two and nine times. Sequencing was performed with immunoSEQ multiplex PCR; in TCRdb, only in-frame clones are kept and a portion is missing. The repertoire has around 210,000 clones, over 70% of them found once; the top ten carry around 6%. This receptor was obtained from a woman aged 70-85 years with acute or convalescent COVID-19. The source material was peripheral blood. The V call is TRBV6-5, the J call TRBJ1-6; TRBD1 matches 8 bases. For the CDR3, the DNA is TGTGCCAGCACAGCCGGACAGGGTAATTCACCCCTCCACTTT. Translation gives CASTAGQGNSPLHF.